The clone carrying this T cell receptor beta chain was seen a few times. This record comes from a study of early T cells in non-severe SARS-CoV-2 infection. The junction had 5 bases not matched to a gene; V was cut back by 2 bases and J by 4 bases. Germline V gives CDR1 ENHRY, CDR2 SYGVKD. This CDR3 region has 15 residues. Individual cDNA molecules received unique molecular identifiers. TCRdb re-derived calls from the 5' RACE reads in MiXCR, one entry per CDR3 protein. Of more than 95,000 distinct CDR3 sequences detected, approximately 16% appear once; the ten largest clones hold roughly 1.2%. This TCR was recovered from an adult who was a healthcare worker with PCR-confirmed SARS-CoV-2 infection or an uninfected control (not recorded which). Sequenced input: whole blood. The chain combines TRBV10-3 with TRBJ1-3, with 7 positions matching TRBD1. CDR3 nucleotide sequence: TGTGCCATCAGTGAGGGACAGGAGATCGGAAACACCATATATTTT. It yields the protein CAISEGQEIGNTIYF.